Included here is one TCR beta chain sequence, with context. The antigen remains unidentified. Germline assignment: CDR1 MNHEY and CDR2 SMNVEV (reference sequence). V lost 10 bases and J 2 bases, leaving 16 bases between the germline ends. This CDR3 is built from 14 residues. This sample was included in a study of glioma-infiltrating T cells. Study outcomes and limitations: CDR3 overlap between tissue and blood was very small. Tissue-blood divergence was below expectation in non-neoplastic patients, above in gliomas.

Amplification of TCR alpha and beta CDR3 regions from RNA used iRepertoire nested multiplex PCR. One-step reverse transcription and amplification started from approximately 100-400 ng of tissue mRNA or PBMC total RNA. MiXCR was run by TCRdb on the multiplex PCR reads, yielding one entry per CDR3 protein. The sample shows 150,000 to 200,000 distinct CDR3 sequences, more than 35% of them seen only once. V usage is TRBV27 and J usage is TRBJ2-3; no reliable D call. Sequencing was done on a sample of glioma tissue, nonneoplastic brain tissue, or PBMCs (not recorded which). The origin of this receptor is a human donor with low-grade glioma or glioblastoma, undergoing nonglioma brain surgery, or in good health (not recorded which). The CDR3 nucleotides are TGTGCCAATGAAGCTTCGATGAACACAGATACGCAGTATTTT. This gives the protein CANEASMNTDTQYF.